Below, 6 T cell receptor beta chains from the same sample are listed, as sequenced in a study of shared clonotypes between healthy human individuals. Repertoires were generated with immunoSEQ multiplex PCR, while TCRdb's copy carries only in-frame clones and drops some. The sample has about 1.5 million clones, more than 95% seen once. What was sequenced was naive CD4+ T cells sorted from blood. Subset meaning: CD45RA+ positively selected. These receptors were collected from a man under 40 in good health.

This chain links TRBV7-9 with TRBJ1-1; D is unclear. Trimming took off 4 bases at V and 5 bases at J, with 11 bases between the two ends. The CDR3 length is 13 residues. Germline V gene data show CDR1 as SEHNR and CDR2 as FQNEAQ (reference sequence). This chain's CDR3 is CASSSSVGTEAFF. In DNA form, the CDR3 reads TGTGCCAGCAGCTCCTCTGTGGGGACTGAAGCTTTCTTT. Supplemented by reference TRBV7-9 and TRBJ1-1, the full variable domain reads DTGVSQNPRHKITKRGQNVTFRCDPISEHNRLYWYRQTLGQGPEFLTYFQNEAQLEKSRLLSDRFSAERPKGSFSTLEIQRTEQGDSAMYLCASSSSVGTEAFFGQGTRLTVV.

The V call is TRBV5-8, the J call TRBJ1-2; D ambiguous. The CDR3 covers 15 residues. CDR1 and CDR2 from the germline V gene are SGHTS and YDEGEE. The V gene lost 3 bases and the J gene lost 0 bases, with 12 bases spanning the gap. CDR3 sequence: CASSSQSHSNYGYTF. Written as DNA, the CDR3 is TGTGCCAGCAGCTCGCAGTCACACTCTAACTATGGCTACACCTTC.

This chain's CDR3 is CASSLAQKVTGELFF. CDR3 bases: TGTGCCAGCAGCTTGGCTCAGAAGGTCACCGGGGAGCTGTTTTTT. V is TRBV5-5 and J is TRBJ2-2; D call uncertain. The germline CDR1 and CDR2 sequences are SGHKS and YYEKEE (reference sequence). The V gene lost 0 bases and the J gene lost 4 bases, with 10 bases spanning the gap. The CDR3 runs 15 residues.

The J gene is TRBJ2-7, the V gene TRBV19, with D maybe TRBD2 (6 bases). This CDR3 contains 13 residues. The germline gives CDR1 LNHDA, CDR2 SQIVND (reference sequence). The V end lost 3 bases, the J end lost 6 bases, and 12 bases lay between the germline ends. For the CDR3, the DNA is TGTGCCAGTAGTATTGGAGGGGAAGGCGAGCAGTACTTC. Translating gives CASSIGGEGEQYF.

The chain joins TRBV11-2 to TRBJ2-7, with a weak D call TRBD2 (6 bases). The CDR3 runs to 15 residues. The ends were cut back, 5 bases at V and 3 bases at J, with 17 bases in the middle. CDR1 and CDR2 from the germline V gene are SGHAT and FQNNGV. CDR3 region: CASSPLSGPLYEQYF. CDR3 bases: TGTGCCAGCAGCCCCCTTAGCGGCCCTCTCTACGAGCAGTACTTC. The full variable domain, with the rest looked up from reference TRBV11-2 and TRBJ2-7, is EAGVAQSPRYKIIEKRQSVAFWCNPISGHATLYWYQQILGQGPKLLIQFQNNGVVDDSQLPKDRFSAERLKGVDSTLKIQPAKLEDSAVYLCASSPLSGPLYEQYFGPGTRLTVT.

This rearrangement joins TRBV9 to TRBJ1-2; a weak D match, TRBD1 (5 bases). The CDR3 is made up of 15 amino acids. V gave up 1 base and J gave up 5 bases, with 15 bases separating them. Germline CDR1 and CDR2: SGDLS and YYNGEE. The CDR3 loop is CASSVFLEEGYGYTF. CDR3 nucleotides: TGTGCCAGCAGCGTATTTTTGGAAGAGGGGTATGGCTACACCTTC.